This T cell receptor beta chain was recorded in a study of blood T cell repertoires in COVID-19. Study details: Some COVID-19 samples were acute and others convalescent; all came from the United States, Italy and Spain. Sample material is recorded as cDNA or gDNA derived from T cells, B-cell-depleted T cells, or PBMCs.

Germline CDR1 and CDR2: DFQATT and SNEGSKA (reference sequence). The ends were cut back, 7 bases at V and 8 bases at J, with 13 bases in the middle. The CDR3 loop spans 11 amino acids. Per the authors' pipeline: Amplification of reference gene primers provided the estimated nucleated cell counts. The method was immunoSEQ multiplex PCR; TCRdb's version includes in-frame clones alone and lacks a portion of them. V, J and clone size are those of that table, while D and trimming were read from the DNA. The repertoire consists of around 260,000 clones, with about 87% occurring once and the leading ten covering about 4%.

Sequenced sample: peripheral blood. The chain combines TRBV20-1 with TRBJ2-3, with D unresolved. The source is a man aged 55 to 70 who had recovered from COVID-19. The CDR3 DNA follows: TGCAGTGTTGGCCTTGATTCTACGCAGTATTTT. It codes for CSVGLDSTQYF.